This T cell receptor beta chain was captured by sequencing in a study of regulatory T cells in long-lasting Graves disease. Study context: Patients with persistent Graves' disease had over 5 years of antithyroid drugs and persistent TSH receptor antibodies.

This clonotype was recorded many times. Its target is not known. For TCR beta, libraries came from iRepertoire HTBI primers and Arm-PCR of CDR3 regions. In TCRdb, the multiplex PCR reads were re-called with MiXCR into one record per CDR3 protein. The table records approximately 400,000 distinct CDR3 sequences, 23% of them present only once. Study-level findings and limits: TRBV28, TRBJ1-2 and TRBJ2-5 were segments that persistent disease favored.

There are 15 residues in the CDR3. Germline trimming cut 1 base from V and 3 bases from J; bases unmatched to any gene: 4. Germline lookup yields CDR1 KGHDR and CDR2 SFDVKD. The time point: persistent/refractory GD, antithyroid drugs over 5 years with positive TRAb. From RNA extracted from PBMCs, the TCR library was made. This clonotype originated in a female donor with Graves disease. Here the sequenced sample was peripheral blood mononuclear cells (PBMCs), taken when the disease was refractory, from a patient treated with antithyroid drugs. The chain links TRBV24-1 to TRBJ2-5, with TRBD1 identical over 7 bases. CDR3 in DNA: TGTGCCACCAGTGATTTCAGGACAGGCAAAGAGACCCAGTACTTC. This codes for CATSDFRTGKETQYF.